Sequencing of this T cell receptor (beta chain) was carried out in a study of blood T cells in healthy people across ages. Comments on this clonotype: Its antigen is currently unknown.

Study observations and caveats: Correlation between TCR beta diversity and naive T cell percentage was strong.

Using a J-beta primer mix together with a sample-barcoded 5' primer, a second PCR was run for roughly 6 to 12 cycles. TCRdb re-called the 5' RACE reads with MiXCR, one entry per CDR3 protein. The sample lists 600,000 or so distinct CDR3 sequences, around 50% occurring once. The V end was cut by 5 bases, the J end by 3 bases, with 27 bases between. The CDR3 extends over 19 amino acids. Germline values: CDR1 SGHRS, CDR2 YFSETQ. This TCR came from an elderly man in good health. The sequenced material came from blood. V gene TRBV5-1 combines with J gene TRBJ2-1, with D perhaps given as TRBD1 or TRBD2 (5 bases each). The CDR3 coding sequence is TGCGCCAGCAGGCCCTCCGGGACCTTACGTCTTTGGCTCTACAATGAGCAGTTCTTC. This sequence encodes CASRPSGTLRLWLYNEQFF. Together with reference TRBV5-1 and TRBJ2-1, the CDR3 gives the full variable domain: KAGVTQTPRYLIKTRGQQVTLSCSPISGHRSVSWYQQTPGQGLQFLFEYFSETQRNKGNFPGRFSGRQFSNSRSEMNVSTLELGDSALYLCASRPSGTLRLWLYNEQFFGPGTRLTVL.